A selection of T cell receptor beta chains follows, all from one sample in a study of T-cell reconstitution after alpha-beta-depleted transplantation in children. TCRdb redid the calling of the PCR reads with MiXCR, one entry per CDR3 protein. The table lists about 600,000 distinct CDR3 sequences, more than 20% of them singletons. This specimen consisted of PBMCs, mostly from graft donor cells, obtained 360 days after TCRalphabeta/CD19-depleted stem cell transplant. Receptors originate from a boy less than two years old who had a stem cell transplant for acute myeloid leukemia, so the T cells may come from the graft donor. CDR3s include the opening cysteine and the closing phenylalanine or tryptophan. The D gene is left open where the match is weak. Clone size is shown for a subset of rows, as once, few, many or a class of expanded clone.

cdr3_nt,cdr3_aa,v_call,j_call,d_call,clone_size
TGTGCCAGCAGCTTAATGGCGGGGAACACTGAAGCTTTCTTT,CASSLMAGNTEAFF,TRBV7-2,TRBJ1-1,.,many
TGTGCCATCAGTGAGCTGGGTATTTGGTTGGAGACCCAGTACTTC,CAISELGIWLETQYF,TRBV10-3,TRBJ2-5,.,.
TGCAGTGCTAGAAAATTCAGGGTTAGGAGGCCCCAGCATTTT,CSARKFRVRRPQHF,TRBV20-1,TRBJ1-5,.,few
TGCGCCAGCAGCCGACAGAACAGGGGGCGCGGCACAGATACGCAGTATTTT,CASSRQNRGRGTDTQYF,TRBV5-1,TRBJ2-3,TRBD1,.
TGCAGTGCTAGACACAGGGACTCCTCCTACGAGCAGTACTTC,CSARHRDSSYEQYF,TRBV20-1,TRBJ2-7,.,many
TGTGCCAGCAGCTTGGCCGTGGGGCGAGCTTTCTTT,CASSLAVGRAFF,TRBV5-5,TRBJ1-1,.,.
TGTGCCAGCACTCGTAGCGGGGTTTACAATGAGCAGTTCTTC,CASTRSGVYNEQFF,TRBV12-3/TRBV12-4,TRBJ2-1,TRBD2,many
TGTGCCACCAGCAGAGATTGGAGAGATAACAATGAGCAGTTCTTC,CATSRDWRDNNEQFF,TRBV15,TRBJ2-1,.,.
TGTGCCACCATCCCAGCGGGGGGCCAACCATGGAATGAGCAGTTCTTC,CATIPAGGQPWNEQFF,TRBV7-9,TRBJ2-1,TRBD2,.
TGCAGCGTTCGGAAGACTAGCGGATTTTACGAGCAGTACTTC,CSVRKTSGFYEQYF,TRBV29-1,TRBJ2-7,TRBD2,many
TGTGCCAGCAGCATTACAGGTAACACTGAAGCTTTCTTT,CASSITGNTEAFF,TRBV7-3,TRBJ1-1,.,many
TGTGCCAGCAGCTTAGGGGGGGTCGGTCAAGAGACCCAGTACTTC,CASSLGGVGQETQYF,TRBV5-8,TRBJ2-5,.,few
TGCGCCAGCAGCCAGGAGGGGGTTAGGAGGAATGAGCAGTTCTTC,CASSQEGVRRNEQFF,TRBV4-3,TRBJ2-1,.,.
TGTGCCACCAGACCGGGTAGGAAAGGGACCGGGGAGCTGTTTTTT,CATRPGRKGTGELFF,TRBV15,TRBJ2-2,.,few
TGCGCCAGCAGCTTCCAGGGGGCCAGGGATACGCAGTATTTT,CASSFQGARDTQYF,TRBV5-1,TRBJ2-3,TRBD1,many
TGCAGTGCTAGACTTCATGGTTTCTTGAACACTGAAGCTTTCTTT,CSARLHGFLNTEAFF,TRBV20-1,TRBJ1-1,.,few
TGCAGCGTTGAACGGACAGGGAATGGCTACACCTTC,CSVERTGNGYTF,TRBV29-1,TRBJ1-2,TRBD1,few
TGTGCCAGCGGGACCAGCGGGGACCACCAAGAGACCCAGTACTTC,CASGTSGDHQETQYF,TRBV12-3/TRBV12-4,TRBJ2-5,TRBD2,.
TGTGCCAGCAGCCCATTACCCGAGGGGACCGAGCAGTACTTC,CASSPLPEGTEQYF,TRBV5-6,TRBJ2-7,.,.
TGTGCCAGCAGATTACGGGCTTCGGATACGCAGTATTTT,CASRLRASDTQYF,TRBV6-2/TRBV6-3,TRBJ2-3,.,.
TGTGCCAGCAGTGAAAAGGGCCGCTTCGATGAGCAGTTCTTC,CASSEKGRFDEQFF,TRBV25-1,TRBJ2-1,.,few
TGCGCCAGCAGCTATACGATCGACGGAACAGGGGGGACCCAGTACTTC,CASSYTIDGTGGTQYF,TRBV4-3,TRBJ2-5,TRBD1,few
TGCGCCAGCAGCTTGCGAGGACGCGGCACAGATACGCAGTATTTT,CASSLRGRGTDTQYF,TRBV5-1,TRBJ2-3,.,few
TGCGCCAGCAGCTTGAGGGCAGCACAAGAGACCCAGTACTTC,CASSLRAAQETQYF,TRBV5-1,TRBJ2-5,.,many
TGCAGTGCTAGCGGGGGCGGGCCGAATGAAAAACTGTTTTTT,CSASGGGPNEKLFF,TRBV20-1,TRBJ1-4,.,many
TGTGCCAGCAGCCCAGCGGACGCTTACTACGAGCAGTACTTC,CASSPADAYYEQYF,TRBV7-2,TRBJ2-7,.,few
TGTGCCAGCAGTTACTCTGTCAGTACCCATTATGGCTACACCTTC,CASSYSVSTHYGYTF,TRBV6-5,TRBJ1-2,.,many
TGCAGTGCTAGAGTCCCTTATGGCTACACCTTC,CSARVPYGYTF,TRBV20-1,TRBJ1-2,.,many
TGCAGCGTTGAAGATGTTCGACGGGGTCGGGAGACCCAGTACTTC,CSVEDVRRGRETQYF,TRBV29-1,TRBJ2-5,.,many
TGTGCCAGCCTCGCCGGGACTTATAGCAATCAGCCCCAGCATTTT,CASLAGTYSNQPQHF,TRBV12-3/TRBV12-4,TRBJ1-5,.,once
TGCAGCGTTCAAAGGCTTCCCGCGGGGGGTCAATACAATGAGCAGTTCTTC,CSVQRLPAGGQYNEQFF,TRBV29-1,TRBJ2-1,TRBD2,.
TGCGCCAGCAGCTTGGAGGACTACTACACAGATACGCAGTATTTT,CASSLEDYYTDTQYF,TRBV5-1,TRBJ2-3,.,many
TGTGCCAGCAGCCCCCTGGACGGGACTACCCATCTAGCTTTCTTT,CASSPLDGTTHLAFF,TRBV5-7,TRBJ1-1,.,.
TGTGCCAGCAGTTTGGCGGGACAGGGAACTGAAGCTTTCTTT,CASSLAGQGTEAFF,TRBV12-3/TRBV12-4,TRBJ1-1,TRBD1,few
TGCAGTGCTAGAGGACTGACAGGGTCCAGAGAGACCCAGTACTTC,CSARGLTGSRETQYF,TRBV20-1,TRBJ2-5,TRBD1,few
TGCAGTGCTAGTCATGGCTACACCTTC,CSASHGYTF,TRBV20-1,TRBJ1-2,.,many
TGTGCCAGCAGCAGATACAGGGGGCGCCCCACAAATGAGCAGTTCTTC,CASSRYRGRPTNEQFF,TRBV7-6,TRBJ2-1,TRBD1,.
TGTGCCAGCAGGTGGGGTTGGACCCAGTACTTC,CASRWGWTQYF,TRBV6-5,TRBJ2-5,.,many
TGTGCCAGCAGCCAAGATCCCTATTACAATGAGCAGTTCTTC,CASSQDPYYNEQFF,TRBV14,TRBJ2-1,.,many
TGTGCCAGCAGTTTGGGAGTAGCGGGAACGGATACGCAGTATTTT,CASSLGVAGTDTQYF,TRBV12-3/TRBV12-4,TRBJ2-3,TRBD2,.
TGCGCCAGCAGCTTGGTCAGCCAGGGGCTGGGTGGTGAGCAGTTCTTC,CASSLVSQGLGGEQFF,TRBV5-1,TRBJ2-1,.,many
TGCAGTGCCCCGGGGGGTCTAGCGGGTTGGTACCAAGAGACCCAGTACTTC,CSAPGGLAGWYQETQYF,TRBV20-1,TRBJ2-5,TRBD2,few
TGTGCCAGCAGCGCGAGCGGGGGCTACAATGAGCAGTTCTTC,CASSASGGYNEQFF,TRBV7-9,TRBJ2-1,TRBD2,many
TGTGCCAGCAGCTTCAGACAGGGGGCGAACACTGAAGTTTTCTTT,CASSFRQGANTEVFF,TRBV11-2,TRBJ1-1,TRBD1,many
TGCGCCAGCAGCCAGAACAGGGGAGGGCAGCCCCAGCATTTT,CASSQNRGGQPQHF,TRBV4-3,TRBJ1-5,TRBD1,many
TGTGCCAGCAGCGCGGGGGCCTCGACTTACGAGCAGTACTTC,CASSAGASTYEQYF,TRBV12-3/TRBV12-4,TRBJ2-7,.,few
TGTGCCAGCAGTACCCGACAGGGGGCCTACGAGCAGTACTTC,CASSTRQGAYEQYF,TRBV27,TRBJ2-7,TRBD1,few
TGTGCCAGCAGTTTAACGTGGTTTAGGGGGAGATCCACTGAAGCTTTCTTT,CASSLTWFRGRSTEAFF,TRBV12-3/TRBV12-4,TRBJ1-1,.,once